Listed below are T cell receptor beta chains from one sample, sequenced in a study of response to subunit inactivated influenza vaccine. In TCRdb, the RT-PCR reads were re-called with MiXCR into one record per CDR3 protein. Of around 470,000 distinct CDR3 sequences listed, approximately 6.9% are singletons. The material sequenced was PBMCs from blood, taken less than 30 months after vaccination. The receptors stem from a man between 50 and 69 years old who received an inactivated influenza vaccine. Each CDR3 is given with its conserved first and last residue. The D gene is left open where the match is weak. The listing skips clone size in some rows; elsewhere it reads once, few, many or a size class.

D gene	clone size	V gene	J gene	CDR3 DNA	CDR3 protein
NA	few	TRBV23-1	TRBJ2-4	TGCGCCAGCAGTCAATTCAGGGGTATTCAGTACTTC	CASSQFRGIQYF
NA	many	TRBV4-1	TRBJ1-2	TGCGCCAGCAGCCAAGAGCAGGGATTTGGCTACACCTTC	CASSQEQGFGYTF
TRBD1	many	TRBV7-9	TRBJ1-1	TGTGCCAGCAGCTTCCAGGACAGGGATCCTGAAGCTTTCTTT	CASSFQDRDPEAFF
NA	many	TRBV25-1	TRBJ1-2	TGTGCCACCAGGCGCGGTGGCGGCTACACCTTC	CATRRGGGYTF
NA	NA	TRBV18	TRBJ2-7	TGTGCCAGCTCACCACGAGTCAACGAGCAGTACTTC	CASSPRVNEQYF
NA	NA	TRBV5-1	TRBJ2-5	TGCGCCAGCAGCTTGAACCGCAACCCCCCGGAGACCCAGTACTTC	CASSLNRNPPETQYF
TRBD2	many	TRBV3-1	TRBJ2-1	TGTGCCAGCAGCCCCGGGGGGACTTACTACAATGAGCAGTTCTTC	CASSPGGTYYNEQFF
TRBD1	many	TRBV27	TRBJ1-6	TGTGCCAGCAGTTTACAAGGGACAGGGGCATCACCCCTCCACTTT	CASSLQGTGASPLHF
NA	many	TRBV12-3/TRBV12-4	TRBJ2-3	TGTGCCAGCAGTTTACTAGCGTCGAGCACAGATACGCAGTATTTT	CASSLLASSTDTQYF
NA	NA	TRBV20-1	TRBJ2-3	TGCAGTGCTAGTAGCCCCCCCCCGGCAGGGAGGCCAGATACGCAGTATTTT	CSASSPPPAGRPDTQYF
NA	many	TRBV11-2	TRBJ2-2	TGTGCCAGCAGACAGCCAGGGGACTCGAACACCGGGGAGCTGTTTTTT	CASRQPGDSNTGELFF
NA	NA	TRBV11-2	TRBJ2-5	TGTGCCAGCAGCTACCTACAAGAGACCCAGTACTTC	CASSYLQETQYF
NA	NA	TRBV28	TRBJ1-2	TGTGCCAGCAGAGACTCACAGTGGGATGGGGTAAAGTATGGCTACACCTTC	CASRDSQWDGVKYGYTF
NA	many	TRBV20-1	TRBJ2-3	TGCAGTGCTAGAGAGGGTGGGAATACGCAGTATTTT	CSAREGGNTQYF
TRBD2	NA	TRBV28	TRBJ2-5	TGTGCCAGCGGACCTAGCGGGGGGTTCGGAGAGACCCAGTACTTC	CASGPSGGFGETQYF
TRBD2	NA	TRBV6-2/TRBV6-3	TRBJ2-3	TGTGCCAGCAGTTACGAGAGCGGGAGGGCCGGCACAGATACGCAGTATTTT	CASSYESGRAGTDTQYF
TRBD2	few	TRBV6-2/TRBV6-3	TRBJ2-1	TGTGCCAGCAGTTACGCGGCTAGCGGGAGGCTAAATGAGCAGTTCTTC	CASSYAASGRLNEQFF
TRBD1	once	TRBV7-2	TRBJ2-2	TGTGCCAGCAGTTTGACAGGGTACACCGGGGAGATGTTTTTT	CASSLTGYTGEMFF
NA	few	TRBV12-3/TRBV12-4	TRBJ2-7	TGTGCCAGCATGGGCTTCTACTACGAGCAGTACTTC	CASMGFYYEQYF
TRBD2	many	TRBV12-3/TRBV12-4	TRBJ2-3	TGTGCCAGCAGCCGACCCGGGACTAGCGGGGGTCGAGATACGCAGTATTTT	CASSRPGTSGGRDTQYF
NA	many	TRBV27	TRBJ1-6	TGTGCCAGCAGTTTGGGCAGGGCGAATTCACCCCTCCACTTT	CASSLGRANSPLHF
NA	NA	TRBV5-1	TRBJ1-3	TGCGCCAGCAGCCCGGACCCAGCGACTGGAAACACCATATATTTT	CASSPDPATGNTIYF
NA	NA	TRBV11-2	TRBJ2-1	TGTGCCAGCAGGGTATTGGATTCGTCCTACAATGAGCAGTTCTTC	CASRVLDSSYNEQFF
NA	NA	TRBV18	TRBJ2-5	TGTGCCAGCTCAAACCGGGACACCCAAGAGACCCAGTACTTC	CASSNRDTQETQYF
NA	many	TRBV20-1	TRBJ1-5	TGCAGTGCTAGGCCCGGGACCCCCATTCAGCCCCAGCATTTT	CSARPGTPIQPQHF
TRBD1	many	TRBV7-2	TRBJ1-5	TGTGCCAGCAGCTCTGCAGGGGGAAGCCAGCCCCAGCATTTT	CASSSAGGSQPQHF
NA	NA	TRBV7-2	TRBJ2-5	TGTGCCAGCAGCTTCGGTTGGATCCAAGAGACCCAGTACTTC	CASSFGWIQETQYF
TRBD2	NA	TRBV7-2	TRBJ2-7	TGTGCCAGCAGCAAATCGGGACTAGCGTCCTACGAGCAGTACTTC	CASSKSGLASYEQYF
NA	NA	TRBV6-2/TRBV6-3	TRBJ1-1	TGTGCCAGCCTACGGGCTGCTGTGCCTGAAGCTTTCTTT	CASLRAAVPEAFF
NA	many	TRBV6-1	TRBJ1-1	TGTGCCAGCAGTGAACACGGGGCCATTGAAGCTTTCTTT	CASSEHGAIEAFF
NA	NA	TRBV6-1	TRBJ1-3	TGTGCCAGCAGTGAAAGGACACTGGGAAACACCATATATTTT	CASSERTLGNTIYF
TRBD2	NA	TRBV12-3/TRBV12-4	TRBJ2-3	TGTGCCAGCAGTTCCCTCCAGCGGGGGGGCCCAGATACGCAGTATTTT	CASSSLQRGGPDTQYF
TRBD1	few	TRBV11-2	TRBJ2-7	TGTGCCAGCAGCCAAGGGGGACAGGGTTCCTACGAGCAGTACTTC	CASSQGGQGSYEQYF
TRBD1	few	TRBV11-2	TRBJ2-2	TGTGCCAGCAGCTTAGATAGGACAGGGGCTAACACCGGGGAGCTGTTTTTT	CASSLDRTGANTGELFF
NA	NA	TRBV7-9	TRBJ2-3	TGTGCCAGCAGCCTTACCCGGGGGGCGGTCCGCACAGATACGCAGTATTTT	CASSLTRGAVRTDTQYF
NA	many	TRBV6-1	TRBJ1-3	TGTGCCAGCAGTGCCCCAGGGTCGGGAAACACCATATATTTT	CASSAPGSGNTIYF
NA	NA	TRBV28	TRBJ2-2	TGTGCCAGCAGCTCACCGCCATGGGACGACCTGAACACCGGGGAGCTGTTTTTT	CASSSPPWDDLNTGELFF
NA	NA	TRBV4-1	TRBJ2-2	TGCGCCAGCAGCCAAGGGCGACGGAACACCGGGGAGCTGTTTTTT	CASSQGRRNTGELFF
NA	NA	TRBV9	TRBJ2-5	TGTGCCAGCAGCGTAGGGGTTAGCCGGGAGACCCAGTACTTC	CASSVGVSRETQYF
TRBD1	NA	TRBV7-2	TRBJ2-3	TGTGCCAGCAGCTCACAGGGGGTTAATACGCAGTATTTT	CASSSQGVNTQYF
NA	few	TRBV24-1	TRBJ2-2	TGTGCCACCAGTGAACGGGGCATCAAATTAAACACCGGGGAGCTGTTTTTT	CATSERGIKLNTGELFF
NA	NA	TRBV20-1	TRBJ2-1	TGCAGTGCTAGACCTGACTCCTACAATGAGCAGTTCTTC	CSARPDSYNEQFF
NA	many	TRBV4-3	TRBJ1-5	TGCGCCAGCAGCCAAGGGGTCTGGGAGCCCCAGCATTTT	CASSQGVWEPQHF
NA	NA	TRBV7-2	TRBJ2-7	TGTGCCAGCAGCTTAGAGCGGCTAATGAGCTACGAGCAGTACTTC	CASSLERLMSYEQYF
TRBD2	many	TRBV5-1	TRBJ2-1	TGCGCCAGCAGCGATTTAGCGGGAGCCTACAATGAGCAGTTCTTC	CASSDLAGAYNEQFF
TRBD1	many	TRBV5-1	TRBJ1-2	TGCGCCAGCAGCCCCCGAGGGGGACAGACCAGAGATGGCTATGGCTACACCTTC	CASSPRGGQTRDGYGYTF
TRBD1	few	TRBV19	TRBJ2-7	TGTGCCAGTAGCAAACCCGGGGACAGCTCCTACGAGCAGTACTTC	CASSKPGDSSYEQYF
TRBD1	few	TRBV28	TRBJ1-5	TGTGCCAGCAGTCCCCAAGGGACAGGGGGCCTCAATCAGCCCCAGCATTTT	CASSPQGTGGLNQPQHF